Listed here are 14 T cell receptor beta chains from one sample, sequenced in a study of cytomegalovirus exposure and HLA in healthy donors. PCR was performed using 60 Vbeta and 13 Jbeta primers. Clones were read by immunoSEQ multiplex PCR, and TCRdb kept only the in-frame ones, dropping some. This table holds around 190,000 clones, about 77% found once. The sequencing input was PBMCs. These receptors all stem from a female donor in good health and CMV-seronegative.

The chain couples TRBV7-8 to TRBJ1-1, with D possibly being TRBD1 (6 bases). Trimming took off 7 bases at V and 1 base at J, with 16 bases between the two ends. CDR3 length equals 15 residues. From germline, CDR1 is SGHVS and CDR2 FQNEAQ. In nucleotides, the CDR3 is TGTGCCAGCACCGGGGGGCAGCACCCGAACACTGAAGCTTTCTTT. Amino acids: CASTGGQHPNTEAFF.

This clone is a singleton in its sample. The V and J genes are TRBV5-1 and TRBJ2-7; TRBD1 is a possible D gene (7 bases). The V end was cut by 3 bases, the J end by 5 bases, with 18 bases between. Per germline, CDR1 SGHRS and CDR2 YFSETQ. The CDR3 runs to 15 residues. This CDR3 reads CASSYGGGARNEQYF. The CDR3 nucleotides read TGCGCCAGCAGCTATGGAGGGGGCGCGAGGAACGAGCAGTACTTC.

This clone was observed a handful of times. The chain combines TRBV19 with TRBJ2-7, with 9 bases that match TRBD2. Germline V lookup: CDR1 LNHDA, CDR2 SQIVND (reference sequence). V lost 4 bases and J lost 0; bases outside the gene matches: 7. The CDR3 runs 16 residues. The CDR3 nucleotides read TGTGCCAGTAGTACAGTAGCGGGAGAGGACTCCTACGAGCAGTACTTC. Encoded protein: CASSTVAGEDSYEQYF. The variable domain in full, completed from reference TRBV19 and TRBJ2-7, reads DGGITQSPKYLFRKEGQNVTLSCEQNLNHDAMYWYRQDPGQGLRLIYYSQIVNDFQKGDIAEGYSVSREKKESFPLTVTSAQKNPTAFYLCASSTVAGEDSYEQYFGPGTRLTVT.

This clone was picked up a small number of times. CDR3: CASTQGSPLTWTEAFF. The CDR3 region has the DNA TGTGCCAGCACCCAGGGCAGTCCCCTGACCTGGACTGAAGCTTTCTTT. J is TRBJ1-1 and V is TRBV2; perhaps TRBD1 as D (5 bases). Germline V gene lookup returns CDR1 SNHLY and CDR2 FYNNEI. The germline V and J ends were trimmed by 7 bases and 5 bases, with 23 bases remaining between them. CDR3 size: 16 residues.

This chain uses TRBV9 with TRBJ1-1; D is unresolved. V lost 0 bases and J lost 0, with 12 bases in between. The CDR3 consists of 16 residues. CDR1 is SGDLS and CDR2 is YYNGEE in the germline V gene. CDR3 sequence reads: CASSVDGGRLNTEAFF. The CDR3 nucleotides are TGTGCCAGCAGCGTAGATGGTGGCAGGTTGAACACTGAAGCTTTCTTT.

The chain carries TRBV6-1 and TRBJ2-1, with TRBD1 matching over 8 bases. V lost 6 bases, J lost 5 bases, and 3 bases stayed unmatched. The germline CDR1 and CDR2 sequences are MNHNS and SASEGT. This CDR3 has 13 amino acids. The DNA for the CDR3 is TGTGCCAGCAGAGACAGGGGAGACAATGAGCAGTTCTTC. Translated: CASRDRGDNEQFF.

Details on this clone: No DNA is shown, since the ends of the CDR3 on it are uncertain; the CDR3 is the one TCRdb lists. This chain links TRBV6-1 with TRBJ2-3; TRBD2, the table's D call, lacks a check against the DNA. The CDR3 comprises 11 residues, both ends counted. CDR1 is MNHNS and CDR2 is SASEGT in the germline V gene. The CDR3 here is CASMVAGGTHF.

This chain links TRBV11-3 with TRBJ2-3; a weak D match, TRBD2 (6 bases). Trimming shortened V by 4 bases and J by 3 bases, and 11 bases separated the two germline ends. This CDR3 comprises 14 residues. Germline CDR1 and CDR2: SGHNT and YENEEA. CDR3 DNA sequence: TGTGCCAGCAGCTCGCGACTAGAAACAGATACGCAGTATTTT. Protein sequence: CASSSRLETDTQYF.

The V call is TRBV30, the J call TRBJ1-2, with a possible D match to TRBD1 (6 bases). The CDR3 covers 13 residues. The V end was cut by 6 bases, the J end by 7 bases, with 18 bases between. The V gene's germline CDR1 is GTSNPN and CDR2 SVGIG (reference sequence). CDR3 amino acids: CACSKGGAFGYTF. CDR3 DNA sequence: TGTGCCTGCTCGAAGGGGGGGGCTTTTGGCTACACCTTC.

V and J are TRBV5-1 and TRBJ2-7; 9 bases map to TRBD1. Germline CDR1 and CDR2: SGHRS and YFSETQ. There are 15 residues in the CDR3. The J segment lost 2 bases and the V segment lost 3 bases, leaving 6 bases of the junction unmatched. The CDR3 loop reads CASSSRTGVAYEQYF. CDR3 DNA: TGCGCCAGCAGCTCCCGGACAGGGGTGGCCTACGAGCAGTACTTC.

This clone was detected only once. The CDR3 reads CASSDPTGTGDGYTF. CDR3 nucleotides: TGTGCCAGCAGTGACCCAACTGGGACAGGGGATGGCTACACCTTC. V gene TRBV2 combines with J gene TRBJ1-2, with 10 bases aligning to TRBD1. Unmatched junction bases numbered 7, after V lost 3 bases and J lost 6 bases. This CDR3 contains 15 residues. Per the germline V gene, CDR1 is SNHLY and CDR2 is FYNNEI.

The V and J genes are TRBV11-3 and TRBJ2-7; 8 bases are shared with TRBD2. V dropped 4 bases and J dropped 7; count of bases not matched to a gene: 6. CDR1 is SGHNT, CDR2 YENEEA, per germline. The CDR3 has 13 residues. In nucleotides, the CDR3 is TGTGCCAGCAGCTCGCGGCCGGGGGGGGAGCAGTACTTC. Translating gives CASSSRPGGEQYF. Combining the CDR3 with reference TRBV11-3 and TRBJ2-7 gives the whole variable domain EAGVVQSPRYKIIEKKQPVAFWCNPISGHNTLYWYLQNLGQGPELLIRYENEEAVDDSQLPKDRFSAERLKGVDSTLKIQPAELGDSAVYLCASSSRPGGEQYFGPGTRLTVT.

This clone was seen more than once but under ten times. The V and J genes are TRBV27 and TRBJ2-7, with D perhaps matching TRBD1 (5 bases). In germline, CDR1 is MNHEY, CDR2 SMNVEV (reference sequence). This CDR3 contains 16 residues. Trimming pared 8 bases from V and 6 bases from J, leaving 26 bases between. This CDR3 is CASGPLGGRVATEQYF. The DNA of the CDR3 is TGTGCCAGCGGTCCTCTGGGTGGCAGGGTCGCGACCGAGCAGTACTTC.

This clone was recorded a few times. This chain connects TRBV4-3 to TRBJ2-6; D is possibly TRBD1 (6 bases). CDR1 and CDR2 (germline): LGHNA, YSLEER. The germline V and J ends were trimmed by 3 bases and 9 bases, with 15 bases remaining between them. This CDR3 contains 15 residues. CDR3 residues: CASSHSVAQGNVLTF. The CDR3 DNA follows: TGCGCCAGCAGCCACTCCGTGGCACAGGGCAACGTCCTGACTTTC.